A single sample gave rise to the 14 T cell receptor beta chains below, sequenced in a study of regulatory T cells in long-lasting Graves disease. Stated time point: persistent/refractory GD, antithyroid drugs over 5 years with positive TRAb. The TCR library was made from RNA extracted from PBMCs. Sequencing libraries for TCR beta were prepared with iRepertoire HTBI primers and Arm-PCR of CDR3 regions. One entry per CDR3 protein, called by TCRdb with MiXCR from the multiplex PCR reads. This sample has about 310,000 distinct CDR3 sequences, with roughly a fifth found just once. The sequences come from peripheral blood mononuclear cells (PBMCs), collected when the disease was refractory, from a patient treated with antithyroid drugs. These receptors all come from a female donor with Graves disease.

This clonotype was seen once. The J gene is TRBJ2-3, the V gene TRBV6-1, with a tentative D call TRBD2 (5 bases). Germline CDR1 MNHNS, CDR2 SASEGT. Between the trimmed V and J ends, which lost 5 bases and 1 base, there was a span of 16 bases. CDR3 size: 16 residues. This CDR3 is CASSTPVTGGTDTQYF. For the CDR3, the DNA is TGTGCCAGCAGTACCCCCGTAACCGGGGGCACAGATACGCAGTATTTT.

In this sample, this clonotype turned up a few times. The rearrangement uses TRBV6-5 and TRBJ1-1; D is unclear. V lost 2 bases, J lost 0 bases, and 16 bases lay in between. This CDR3 comprises 17 residues. From germline, CDR1 is MNHEY and CDR2 SVGAGI. The CDR3 sequence is CASSYGGTRGMNTEAFF. In nucleotides, the CDR3 is TGTGCCAGCAGTTACGGAGGAACCCGGGGAATGAACACTGAAGCTTTCTTT.

In its sample, this clonotype was seen many times. The J gene is TRBJ2-7, the V gene TRBV7-2; TRBD2 is a possible D gene (6 bases). Between the trimmed V and J ends, which lost 3 bases and 2 bases, there was a span of 11 bases. The CDR3 loop spans 14 amino acids. Germline V gives CDR1 SGHTA, CDR2 FQGNSA. CDR3 sequence: CASSFGGSAYEQYF. The CDR3 nucleotides are TGTGCCAGCAGCTTCGGGGGATCGGCCTACGAGCAGTACTTC.

The chain joins TRBV18 to TRBJ2-6, with D hard to call. Germline V gene data show CDR1 as KGHSH and CDR2 as LQKENI. Trimming took 6 bases from V and 0 from J, leaving 15 bases between them. This CDR3 is 17 amino acids long. The CDR3 region has the DNA TGTGCCAGCTCTCTGCGGCAGGCGACCTCTGGGGCCAACGTCCTGACTTTC. It encodes CASSLRQATSGANVLTF. Together with reference TRBV18 and TRBJ2-6, the CDR3 gives the full variable domain: NAGVMQNPRHLVRRRGQEARLRCSPMKGHSHVYWYRQLPEEGLKFMVYLQKENIIDESGMPKERFSAEFPKEGPSILRIQQVVRGDSAAYFCASSLRQATSGANVLTFGAGSRLTVL.

The V and J genes are TRBV27 and TRBJ1-5; D is ambiguous. Germline V gene sequence: CDR1 MNHEY, CDR2 SMNVEV (reference sequence). The CDR3 has 13 amino acids. Trimming stripped 5 bases from V and 3 bases from J, with 8 bases between. The CDR3 DNA reads as TGTGCCAGCAGTAGAGGGTTCAATCAGCCCCAGCATTTT. This sequence encodes CASSRGFNQPQHF.

In this sample, this clonotype turned up many times. The rearrangement uses TRBV28 and TRBJ1-2; D unclear. Trimming cost V 5 bases and J 4 bases, with 17 bases left between them. CDR3 length: 15 amino acids. The germline gives CDR1 MDHEN, CDR2 SYDVKM. CDR3 coding DNA: TGTGCCAGCAGTCCTCGGACCGACCAATTCTATGGCTACACCTTC. This gives the protein CASSPRTDQFYGYTF.

This clonotype was picked up many times. The J gene is TRBJ2-5, the V gene TRBV11-2; either TRBD1 or TRBD2 may supply D (5 bases each). The CDR3 has 16 residues. The germline V gene encodes CDR1 SGHAT and CDR2 FQNNGV. V lost 5 bases and J 4 bases, leaving 20 bases between the germline ends. The chain's CDR3 is CASSKGAGNEGETQYF. For the CDR3, the DNA is TGTGCCAGCAGCAAAGGGGCGGGTAACGAGGGAGAGACCCAGTACTTC. Filled out from reference TRBV11-2 and TRBJ2-5, the complete variable domain reads EAGVAQSPRYKIIEKRQSVAFWCNPISGHATLYWYQQILGQGPKLLIQFQNNGVVDDSQLPKDRFSAERLKGVDSTLKIQPAKLEDSAVYLCASSKGAGNEGETQYFGPGTRLLVL.

The chain carries TRBV20-1 and TRBJ2-1, with a tentative D call TRBD2 (7 bases). V lost 4 bases and J lost 3, with 10 bases in between. Germline V CDR1 and CDR2: DFQATT, SNEGSKA (reference sequence). This CDR3 region has 13 residues. CDR3: CSATGGSYNEQFF. In DNA form, the CDR3 reads TGCAGTGCTACGGGGGGCAGCTACAATGAGCAGTTCTTC.

J is TRBJ2-5 and V is TRBV27; 7 nucleotides line up with TRBD1. The CDR3 runs to 17 residues. Germline CDR1 reads MNHEY; CDR2 reads SMNVEV (reference sequence). V shed 0 bases, J shed 1 base, and the junction held 8 bases outside the gene matches. CDR3 nucleotides: TGTGCCAGCAGTTTATCGGGGGACAGAGAAATCCAAGAGACCCAGTACTTC. It is translated as CASSLSGDREIQETQYF.

The sample holds many counts of this clonotype. The CDR3 nucleotides read TGTGCCAGCAGTTTAGCGCCGGGCGGATGGAATTCACCCCTCCACTTT. This codes for CASSLAPGGWNSPLHF. The chain employs TRBV12-3 or TRBV12-4 and TRBJ1-6; D is ambiguous. The CDR3 is 16 residues long. V lost 0 bases and J lost 7, with 13 bases in between.

This clonotype was picked up many times. This chain uses TRBV3-1 with TRBJ1-5; 8 positions match TRBD1. CDR3 length: 15 residues. V shed 4 bases and J 1 base; nucleotides not matched to a gene: 3. CDR1 is LGHDT, CDR2 YNNKEL, per germline (reference sequence). CDR3 DNA sequence: TGTGCCAGCAGCCCGACAGGGGTGAGCAATCAGCCCCAGCATTTT. Residues: CASSPTGVSNQPQHF.

Many counts were recorded for this clonotype. The chain uses TRBV20-1 and TRBJ2-2; a possible D gene is TRBD2 (6 bases). V lost 7 bases, J lost 0 bases, and 9 bases lay in between. Germline V gene data show CDR1 as DFQATT and CDR2 as SNEGSKA (reference sequence). The CDR3 has 13 residues. The CDR3 region has the DNA TGCAGTGTCGGGAGCACGAACACCGGGGAGCTGTTTTTT. The encoded protein is CSVGSTNTGELFF.

This clonotype was observed at least ten times. The chain links TRBV18 to TRBJ2-7, with D perhaps assigned TRBD1 or TRBD2 (5 bases each). V was pared by 1 base and J by 2 bases, with 6 bases between. Looked up from germline, CDR1 is KGHSH and CDR2 is LQKENI. The CDR3 has 13 residues. CDR3 in amino acids: CASSPRDAYEQYF. As DNA, the CDR3 is TGTGCCAGCTCACCACGGGACGCCTACGAGCAGTACTTC.

Ten or more counts support this clonotype. The rearrangement joins TRBV6-1 to TRBJ2-5; TRBD1 matches at 7 bases. V was clipped by 5 bases and J by 6 bases; unmatched bases: 9. Germline-derived CDR1 and CDR2 are MNHNS and SASEGT. This CDR3 has 14 residues. The CDR3 coding sequence is TGTGCCAGCAGTCAACTGACAGGGCTGCAGACCCAGTACTTC. Protein product: CASSQLTGLQTQYF.